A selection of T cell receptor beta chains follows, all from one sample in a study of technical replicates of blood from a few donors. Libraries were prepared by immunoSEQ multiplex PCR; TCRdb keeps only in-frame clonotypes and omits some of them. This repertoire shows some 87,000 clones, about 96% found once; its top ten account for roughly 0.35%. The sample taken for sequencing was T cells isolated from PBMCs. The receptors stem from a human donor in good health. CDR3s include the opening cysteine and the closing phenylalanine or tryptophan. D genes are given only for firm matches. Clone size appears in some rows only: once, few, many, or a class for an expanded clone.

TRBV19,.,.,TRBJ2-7,CASSPSRDWFYEQYF,TGTGCCAGTAGCCCTAGCCGGGACTGGTTCTACGAGCAGTACTTC
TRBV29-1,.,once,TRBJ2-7,CSVVAHSSYEQYF,TGCAGCGTTGTGGCCCACAGTTCCTACGAGCAGTACTTC
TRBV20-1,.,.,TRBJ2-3,CSASSADTQYF,TGCAGTGCTAGTTCTGCAGATACGCAGTATTTT
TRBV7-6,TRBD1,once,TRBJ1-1,CASSLQGDTEAFF,TGTGCCAGCAGCCTACAGGGGGACACTGAAGCTTTCTTT
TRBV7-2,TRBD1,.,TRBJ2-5,CASSDPGQTVKGTQYF,TGTGCCAGCAGCGATCCGGGACAGACGGTAAAAGGGACCCAGTACTTC
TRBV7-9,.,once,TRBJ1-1,CASSPGAVNTEAFF,TGTGCCAGCAGTCCAGGGGCGGTGAACACTGAAGCTTTCTTT
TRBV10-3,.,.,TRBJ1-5,CATEHGDNQPQHF,TGTGCCACCGAACACGGAGACAATCAGCCCCAGCATTTT
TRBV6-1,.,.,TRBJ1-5,CASSVRLDNQPQHF,TGTGCCAGCAGTGTAAGGCTAGACAATCAGCCCCAGCATTTT
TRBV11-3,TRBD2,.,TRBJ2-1,CASSFPLTSGISYNEQFF,TGTGCCAGCAGCTTCCCCCTTACTAGCGGGATCTCCTACAATGAGCAGTTCTTC
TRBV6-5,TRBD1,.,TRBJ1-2,CASIPWGRGQEGYTF,TGTGCCAGCATCCCTTGGGGCAGGGGGCAGGAGGGCTACACCTTC
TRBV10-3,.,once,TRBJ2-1,CATGSAESYNEQFF,TGTGCCACCGGCTCTGCGGAATCCTACAATGAGCAGTTCTTC
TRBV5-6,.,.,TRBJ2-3,CASSLALATDTQYF,TGTGCCAGCAGCTTGGCCCTAGCCACAGATACGCAGTATTTT
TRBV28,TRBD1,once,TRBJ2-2,CASSGTGVNTGELFF,TGTGCCAGCAGTGGGACAGGGGTAAACACCGGGGAGCTGTTTTTT
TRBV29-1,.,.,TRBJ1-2,CSVERGEAGYTF,TGCAGCGTTGAGCGGGGCGAGGCGGGCTACACCTTC
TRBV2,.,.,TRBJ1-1,CASSESGITEAFF,TGTGCCAGCAGTGAATCAGGGATCACTGAAGCTTTCTTT
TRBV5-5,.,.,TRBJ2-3,CASSLPVNTDTQYF,TGTGCCAGCAGCTTGCCGGTCAACACAGATACGCAGTATTTT
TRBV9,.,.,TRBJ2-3,CASSPGIGMHTDTQYF,TGTGCCAGCAGCCCGGGGATCGGTATGCACACAGATACGCAGTATTTT
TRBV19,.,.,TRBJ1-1,CASSFRRDTEAFF,TGTGCCAGTAGTTTCCGGCGGGACACTGAAGCTTTCTTT